This T cell receptor beta chain was retrieved from a study of blood T cells in healthy people across ages. A second PCR of roughly 7 to 11 cycles used a sample-barcoded 5' primer and a J-beta primer mix. In TCRdb, the 5' RACE reads were re-called with MiXCR into one record per CDR3 protein. Of roughly 790,000 distinct CDR3 sequences in the sample, roughly 43% were seen once. This clonotype was seen a few times. From germline, CDR1 is MNHNS and CDR2 SASEGT. The CDR3 runs to 16 residues. Sequenced material: blood. The chain carries TRBV6-1 and TRBJ2-1; 7 positions match TRBD1. The J call is doubtful: the DNA matches TRBJ2-7 better. This clonotype was sampled from a woman aged 55-69 years in good health. The CDR3 spells CASSGQGADSYNEQYF. CDR3 sequence (DNA): TGTGCCAGCAGTGGACAGGGTGCCGACTCCTACAATGAGCAGTACTTC.